The following is a TCR beta chain sequence with its context. Its specificity is unknown. Reverse transcription of all isolated RNA meant that expressed TCRB transcripts were sequenced. Generated by immunoSEQ multiplex PCR, the TCRdb table keeps only in-frame clones and is missing some. Of 300,000 or so clones listed, about 13% are singletons. The data were obtained in a study of beta chain features in type 1 diabetes. Study-wide results and caveats: Among patients with Type 1 diabetes, TCRB CDR3s were moderately but significantly shorter in every one of the four CD4+ subsets.

Purity exceeded 98% in all sorted populations. V gave up 0 bases and J gave up 10 bases; unmatched junction bases: 15. Per germline, CDR1 LGHNA and CDR2 YNFKEQ. The CDR3 covers 17 residues. This receptor was obtained from a man aged 25 to 40 with type 1 diabetes. Sequenced material: naive CD4+ T cells from blood. The genes are TRBV4-2 and TRBJ2-1; 7 nucleotides align to TRBD2. The CDR3 DNA sequence: TGTGCCAGCAGCCAAGATGCGGGCGGGAGCAGCTTCAGGGAGCAGTTCTTC. Its translation is CASSQDAGGSSFREQFF.